This passage covers 20 T cell receptor beta chains from one sample sequenced in a study of T cell responses to AZD1222 COVID-19 vaccine. Repertoires were generated with immunoSEQ multiplex PCR, while TCRdb's copy carries only in-frame clones and drops some. This sample carries tens of thousands of clones, approximately 82% of them seen once, and the ten largest clones take about 23%. The sample consisted of peripheral blood, taken 28 days after the second AZD1222 dose. The receptors derive from an adult who received the AZD1222 COVID-19 vaccine.

A few counts support this clone. The chain employs TRBV19 and TRBJ1-2, with TRBD1 as a possible D gene (6 bases). The CDR3 sequence is 13 residues long. Trimming took 6 bases from V and 8 from J, leaving 16 bases between them. CDR1 is LNHDA and CDR2 is SQIVND in the germline V gene (reference sequence). The CDR3 DNA is TGTGCCAGTAGATGGGACACTAAAGGGGGCTACACCTTC. Its protein product is CASRWDTKGGYTF.

The J gene is TRBJ1-2, the V gene TRBV5-1; a possible D gene is TRBD1 (6 bases). This CDR3 comprises 14 residues. Trimming took 4 bases from V and 7 from J, leaving 17 bases between them. The germline V gene encodes CDR1 SGHRS and CDR2 YFSETQ. The DNA for the CDR3 is TGCGCCAGCAGCCAGAATACAGGGAATGCTGGCTACACCTTC. It yields the protein CASSQNTGNAGYTF.

V gene TRBV6-5 combines with J gene TRBJ1-4; no firm D call. The germline CDR1 and CDR2 sequences are MNHEY and SVGAGI. The V end was cut by 2 bases, the J end by 8 bases, with 9 bases between. CDR3 size: 13 residues. In nucleotides, the CDR3 is TGTGCCAGCAGTTACGTCCGAAGGGAAAAACTGTTTTTT. Translating it yields CASSYVRREKLFF.

The rearrangement links TRBV11-2 to TRBJ1-3; D call uncertain. Germline CDR1 and CDR2: SGHAT and FQNNGV. This CDR3 has 13 residues. V dropped 5 bases and J dropped 4 bases, with 9 bases sitting between them. This CDR3 reads CASSTQQGNTIYF. The CDR3 DNA follows: TGTGCCAGCAGCACACAACAGGGAAACACCATATATTTT.

The rearrangement joins TRBV24-1 to TRBJ1-5; D gene unclear. Trimming removed 3 bases at V and 4 bases at J, with 9 bases between. CDR1 KGHDR and CDR2 SFDVKD come from the germline V gene. The CDR3 contains 14 residues. The CDR3 sequence: CATSDHTDNQPQHF. CDR3 nucleotides: TGTGCCACCAGTGATCATACAGATAATCAGCCCCAGCATTTT.

The chain joins TRBV9 to TRBJ2-1; 10 nucleotides match TRBD2. The CDR3 covers 15 residues. Germline V gene sequence: CDR1 SGDLS, CDR2 YYNGEE. The V gene end was trimmed by 1 base and the J gene end by 5 bases; junction bases not matched to a gene: 3. CDR3 protein: CASSVRTSGNNEQFF. The CDR3 DNA sequence: TGTGCCAGCAGCGTACGGACTAGCGGAAACAATGAGCAGTTCTTC.

The chain is built from TRBV5-1 and TRBJ1-4; tentatively, D is TRBD1 (5 bases). CDR1 SGHRS and CDR2 YFSETQ come from the germline V gene. This CDR3 spans 15 amino acids. The V gene lost 4 bases and the J gene lost 4 bases, with 14 bases spanning the gap. CDR3 nucleotides: TGCGCCAGCAGCCCCGACAGTGGCCTTAATGAAAAACTGTTTTTT. This sequence encodes CASSPDSGLNEKLFF.

V and J are TRBV27 and TRBJ1-6, with TRBD1 as a possible D gene (5 bases). The CDR3 is made up of 15 amino acids. Deletions cut 4 bases from V and 9 bases from J, with 16 bases between. Germline V gene data show CDR1 as MNHEY and CDR2 as SMNVEV (reference sequence). The CDR3 protein is CASSSFNGRASPLHF. Written as DNA, the CDR3 is TGTGCCAGCAGTTCCTTTAATGGCAGGGCTTCACCCCTCCACTTT.

V is TRBV2 and J is TRBJ1-2; 9 bases are a match to TRBD1. CDR1 and CDR2 from the germline V gene are SNHLY and FYNNEI. This CDR3 is built from 16 residues. V trimming: 5 bases; J trimming: 2 bases; junction bases outside the gene matches: 9. The CDR3 loop is CASSTGTGFLNYGYTF. As DNA, the CDR3 is TGTGCCAGCAGTACCGGGACAGGGTTTCTGAACTATGGCTACACCTTC.

The chain joins TRBV5-6 to TRBJ1-4; 9 bases align to TRBD1. CDR3 length equals 14 residues. The germline gives CDR1 SGHDT, CDR2 YYEEEE. V trimming: 5 bases; J trimming: 8 bases; junction bases outside the gene matches: 7. This chain's CDR3 is CASRRDRGEEKLFF. In DNA, the CDR3 is TGTGCCAGCAGAAGAGACAGGGGGGAGGAAAAACTGTTTTTT.

The rearrangement uses TRBV4-1 and TRBJ1-6; D perhaps matches TRBD1 (5 bases). Trimming shortened V by 0 bases and J by 9 bases, and 12 bases separated the two germline ends. Germline V lookup: CDR1 MGHRA, CDR2 YSYEKL. The CDR3 extends over 15 amino acids. CDR3 protein: CASSQEVAGVSPLHF. The CDR3 DNA sequence: TGCGCCAGCAGCCAAGAAGTCGCGGGGGTTTCACCCCTCCACTTT.

This clone was recorded once. J is TRBJ2-7 and V is TRBV28, with TRBD2 matching 11 bases. CDR3 size: 16 residues. CDR1 and CDR2 from the germline V gene are MDHEN and SYDVKM. The V segment lost 3 bases and the J segment 2 bases; nucleotides outside the gene matches: 6. This CDR3 is CASSFRLAGPPYEQYF. CDR3 nucleotide sequence: TGTGCCAGCAGTTTCAGACTAGCGGGGCCCCCCTACGAGCAGTACTTC.

V and J are TRBV10-1 and TRBJ2-1; 10 bases match TRBD2. The J segment lost 9 bases and the V segment lost 0 bases, leaving 5 bases of the junction unmatched. Germline CDR1 reads WNHNN; CDR2 reads SYGVQD (reference sequence). This CDR3 has 15 residues. CDR3 sequence reads: CASSESSGGAGEQFF. The CDR3 nucleotides are TGCGCCAGCAGTGAGTCAAGCGGGGGGGCAGGTGAGCAGTTCTTC.

The chain carries TRBV5-1 and TRBJ1-4, with 7 bases lining up with TRBD1. J was trimmed by 3 bases and V by 4 bases; bases with no gene match: 12. Germline V lookup: CDR1 SGHRS, CDR2 YFSETQ. CDR3 length equals 17 residues. CDR3 nucleotides: TGCGCCAGCAGCCCCGGGACAGTTATTACTGCTAATGAAAAACTGTTTTTT. This gives the protein CASSPGTVITANEKLFF.

The V and J genes are TRBV4-2 and TRBJ1-2; D is undetermined. Germline assignment: CDR1 LGHNA and CDR2 YNFKEQ. Trimming cost V 0 bases and J 8 bases, with 13 bases left between them. This CDR3 spans 14 amino acids. For the CDR3, the DNA is TGTGCCAGCAGCCAAGATCGGGGATTCGGGGGCTACACCTTC. Translated, it gives CASSQDRGFGGYTF.

Here the CDR3 reads CASATVGPLEALHF. In DNA, the CDR3 is TGTGCCAGCGCTACTGTTGGACCCCTGGAAGCCCTCCACTTT. The rearrangement uses TRBV2 and TRBJ1-6, with no clear D. This CDR3 has 14 residues. Germline V gives CDR1 SNHLY, CDR2 FYNNEI. V was cut by 8 bases and J by 14 bases, with 22 bases left in between.

This clone has a handful of counts. CDR3 sequence: CASGLGTGAYEQYF. CDR3 sequence (DNA): TGTGCTAGTGGTTTGGGGACAGGGGCCTACGAGCAGTACTTC. The rearrangement links TRBV12-5 to TRBJ2-7; 9 bases map to TRBD1. The trim removed 1 base at V and 2 bases at J, leaving 0 bases unmatched. This CDR3 has 14 amino acids. The germline gives CDR1 LGHNT, CDR2 FRNRAP.

V and J are TRBV19 and TRBJ1-2; 8 bases line up with TRBD1. V dropped 3 bases and J dropped 8; count of bases not matched to a gene: 2. Per germline, CDR1 LNHDA and CDR2 SQIVND (reference sequence). The CDR3 loop spans 12 amino acids. CDR3 DNA sequence: TGTGCCAGTAGTATGGGGACAGGAGGCTACACCTTC. Amino acid sequence: CASSMGTGGYTF.

The gene calls are TRBV29-1 and TRBJ2-5; perhaps TRBD1 as D (6 bases). Germline V gene lookup returns CDR1 SQVTM and CDR2 ANQGSEA. V was trimmed by 6 bases and J by 0 bases, leaving 11 bases between them. The CDR3 length is 13 residues. CDR3 nucleotides: TGCAGCGTGCGACAGGATTACCAAGAGACCCAGTACTTC. Protein: CSVRQDYQETQYF.

This chain joins TRBV27 and TRBJ1-5; D call uncertain. This CDR3 region has 17 residues. V dropped 0 bases and J dropped 0 bases, with 12 bases sitting between them. Germline V gene sequence: CDR1 MNHEY, CDR2 SMNVEV (reference sequence). The CDR3 DNA reads TGTGCCAGCAGTTTATCTTCGGCACCTTATAGCAATCAGCCCCAGCATTTT. This gives the protein CASSLSSAPYSNQPQHF.